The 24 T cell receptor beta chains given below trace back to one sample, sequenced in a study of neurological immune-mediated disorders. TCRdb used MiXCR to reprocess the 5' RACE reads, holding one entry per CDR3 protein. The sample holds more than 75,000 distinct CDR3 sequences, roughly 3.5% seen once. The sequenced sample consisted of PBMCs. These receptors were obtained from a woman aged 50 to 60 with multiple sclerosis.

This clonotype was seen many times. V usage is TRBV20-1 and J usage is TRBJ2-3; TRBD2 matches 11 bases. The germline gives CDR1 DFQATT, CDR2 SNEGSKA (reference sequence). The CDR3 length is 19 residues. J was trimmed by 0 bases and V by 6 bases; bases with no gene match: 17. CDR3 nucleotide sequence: TGCAGTGCCCATAGCGGGGGGGTATCAGAGTTCCATAGCACAGATACGCAGTATTTT. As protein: CSAHSGGVSEFHSTDTQYF.

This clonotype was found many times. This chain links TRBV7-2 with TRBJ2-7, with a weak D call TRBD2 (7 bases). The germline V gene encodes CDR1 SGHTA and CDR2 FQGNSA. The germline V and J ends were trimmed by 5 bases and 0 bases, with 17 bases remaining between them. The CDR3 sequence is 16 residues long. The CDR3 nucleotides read TGTGCCAGCAGCGTCATGGGGGGGGCGAACTCCTACGAGCAGTACTTC. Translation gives CASSVMGGANSYEQYF.

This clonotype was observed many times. This CDR3 is CASSLGETGNTIYF. The CDR3 bases are TGTGCCAGCAGTTTAGGGGAGACTGGAAACACCATATATTTT. The chain couples TRBV12-3 or TRBV12-4 to TRBJ1-3, with D unresolved. V lost 1 base to trimming and J lost 2 bases, with 6 bases between them. This CDR3 has 14 amino acids.

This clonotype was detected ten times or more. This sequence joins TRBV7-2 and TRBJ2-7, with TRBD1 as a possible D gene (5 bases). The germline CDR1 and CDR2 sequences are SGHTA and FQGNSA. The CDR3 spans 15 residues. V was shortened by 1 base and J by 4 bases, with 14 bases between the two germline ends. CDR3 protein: CASSLVWGQGYEQYF. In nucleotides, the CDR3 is TGTGCCAGCAGCTTAGTGTGGGGCCAAGGGTACGAGCAGTACTTC.

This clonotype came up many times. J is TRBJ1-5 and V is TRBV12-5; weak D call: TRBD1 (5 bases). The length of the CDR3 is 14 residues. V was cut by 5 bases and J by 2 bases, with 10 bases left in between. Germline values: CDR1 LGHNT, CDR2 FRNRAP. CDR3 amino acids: CASGLQGGNQPQHF. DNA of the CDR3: TGTGCTAGTGGTCTCCAGGGTGGCAATCAGCCCCAGCATTTT. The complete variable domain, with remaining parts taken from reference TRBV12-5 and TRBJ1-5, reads DARVTQTPRHKVTEMGQEVTMRCQPILGHNTVFWYRQTMMQGLELLAYFRNRAPLDDSGMPKDRFSAEMPDATLATLKIQPSEPRDSAVYFCASGLQGGNQPQHFGDGTRLSIL.

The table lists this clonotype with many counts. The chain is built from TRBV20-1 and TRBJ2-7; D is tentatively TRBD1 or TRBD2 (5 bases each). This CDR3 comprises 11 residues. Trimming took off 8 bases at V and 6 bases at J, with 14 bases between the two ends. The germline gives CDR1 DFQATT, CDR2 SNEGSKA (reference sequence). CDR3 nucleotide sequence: TGCAGTCCGGGACCTTCAAGCGAGCAGTACTTC. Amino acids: CSPGPSSEQYF.

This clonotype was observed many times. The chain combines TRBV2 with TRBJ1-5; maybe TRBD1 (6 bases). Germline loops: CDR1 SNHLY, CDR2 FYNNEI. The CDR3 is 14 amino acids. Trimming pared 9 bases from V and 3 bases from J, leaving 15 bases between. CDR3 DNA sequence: TGTGCCAGTCAAAAACAGGGTAACAATCAGCCCCAGCATTTT. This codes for CASQKQGNNQPQHF. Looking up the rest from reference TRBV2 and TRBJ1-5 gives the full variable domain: EPEVTQTPSHQVTQMGQEVILRCVPISNHLYFYWYRQILGQKVEFLVSFYNNEISEKSEIFDDQFSVERPDGSNFTLKIRSTKLEDSAMYFCASQKQGNNQPQHFGDGTRLSIL.

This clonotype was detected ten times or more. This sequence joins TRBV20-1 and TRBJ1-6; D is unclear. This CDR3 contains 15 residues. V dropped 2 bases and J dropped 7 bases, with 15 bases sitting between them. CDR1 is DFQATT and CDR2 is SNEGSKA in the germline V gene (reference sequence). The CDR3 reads CSARNPGLGNSPLHF. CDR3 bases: TGCAGTGCTAGAAATCCCGGGTTAGGCAATTCACCCCTCCACTTT.

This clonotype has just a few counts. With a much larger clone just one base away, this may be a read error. CDR3: CASSLQGALKEQYF. CDR3 bases: TGCGCCAGCAGCTTACAGGGGGCTTTGAAAGAGCAGTACTTC. The chain joins TRBV5-1 to TRBJ2-7, with 9 bases matching TRBD1. In germline, CDR1 is SGHRS, CDR2 YFSETQ. The length of the CDR3 is 14 residues. V lost 2 bases to trimming and J lost 7 bases; unmatched junction nucleotides: 7.

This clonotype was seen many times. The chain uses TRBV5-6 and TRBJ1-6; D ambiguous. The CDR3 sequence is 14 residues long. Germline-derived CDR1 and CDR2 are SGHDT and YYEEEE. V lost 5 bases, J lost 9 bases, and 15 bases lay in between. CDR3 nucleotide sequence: TGTGCCAGCAGACGTGGAGCCCGGGGTTCACCCCTCCACTTT. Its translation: CASRRGARGSPLHF.

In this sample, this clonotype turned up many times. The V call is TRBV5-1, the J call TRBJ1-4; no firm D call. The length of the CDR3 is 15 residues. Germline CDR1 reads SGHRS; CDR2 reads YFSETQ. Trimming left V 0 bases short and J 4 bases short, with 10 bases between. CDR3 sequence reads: CASSLGTGFNEKLFF. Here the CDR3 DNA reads TGCGCCAGCAGCTTGGGGACGGGATTTAATGAAAAACTGTTTTTT.

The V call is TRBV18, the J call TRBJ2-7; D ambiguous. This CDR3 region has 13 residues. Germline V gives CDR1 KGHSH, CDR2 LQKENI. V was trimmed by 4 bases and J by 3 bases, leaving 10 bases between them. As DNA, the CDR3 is TGTGCCAGCTCACTAGAACTAATCTACGAGCAGTACTTC. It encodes CASSLELIYEQYF.

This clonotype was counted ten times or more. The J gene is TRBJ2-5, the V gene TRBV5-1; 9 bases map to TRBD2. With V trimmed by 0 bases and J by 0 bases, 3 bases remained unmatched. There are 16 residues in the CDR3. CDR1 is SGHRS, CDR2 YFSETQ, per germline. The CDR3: CASSLALAGNQETQYF. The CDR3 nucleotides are TGCGCCAGCAGCTTGGCCCTAGCGGGGAACCAAGAGACCCAGTACTTC.

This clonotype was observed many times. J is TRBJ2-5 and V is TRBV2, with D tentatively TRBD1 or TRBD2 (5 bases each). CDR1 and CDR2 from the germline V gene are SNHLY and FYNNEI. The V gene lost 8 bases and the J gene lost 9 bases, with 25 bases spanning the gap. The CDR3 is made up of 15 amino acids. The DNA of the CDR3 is TGTGCCAGCCAACGTTGCAGGGTAGAAATGAGGGCCCAGTACTTC. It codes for CASQRCRVEMRAQYF.

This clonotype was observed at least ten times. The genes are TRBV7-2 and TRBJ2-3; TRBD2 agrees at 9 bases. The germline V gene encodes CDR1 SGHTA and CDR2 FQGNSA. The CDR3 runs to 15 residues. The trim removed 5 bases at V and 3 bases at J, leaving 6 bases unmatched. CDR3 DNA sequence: TGTGCCAGCAGCCGGCGGGGGGGCGGGACAGATACGCAGTATTTT. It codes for CASSRRGGGTDTQYF.

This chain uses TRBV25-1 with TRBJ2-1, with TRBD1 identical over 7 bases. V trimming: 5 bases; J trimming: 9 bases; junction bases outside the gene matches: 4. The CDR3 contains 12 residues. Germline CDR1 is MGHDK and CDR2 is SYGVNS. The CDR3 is CASSLRGPEQFF. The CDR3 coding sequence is TGTGCCAGCAGTCTGAGGGGGCCTGAGCAGTTCTTC.

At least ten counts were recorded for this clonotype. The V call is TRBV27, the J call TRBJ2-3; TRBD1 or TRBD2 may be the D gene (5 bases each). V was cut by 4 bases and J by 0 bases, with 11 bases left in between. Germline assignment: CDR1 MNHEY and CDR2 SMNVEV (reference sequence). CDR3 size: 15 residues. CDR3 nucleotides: TGTGCCAGCAGTTCAACCCGGGACAGCACAGATACGCAGTATTTT. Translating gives CASSSTRDSTDTQYF.

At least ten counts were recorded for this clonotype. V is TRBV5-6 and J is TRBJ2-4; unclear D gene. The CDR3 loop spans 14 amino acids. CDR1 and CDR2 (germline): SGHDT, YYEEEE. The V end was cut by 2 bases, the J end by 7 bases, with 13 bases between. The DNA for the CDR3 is TGTGCCAGCAGCTTACTGACAACGGGTAACATTCAGTACTTC. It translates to CASSLLTTGNIQYF.

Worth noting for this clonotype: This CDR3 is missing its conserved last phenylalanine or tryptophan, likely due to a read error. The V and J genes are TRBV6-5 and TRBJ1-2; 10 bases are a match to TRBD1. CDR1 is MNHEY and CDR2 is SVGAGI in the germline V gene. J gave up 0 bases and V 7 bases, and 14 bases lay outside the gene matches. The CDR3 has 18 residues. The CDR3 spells CASTEGYPGQGTNYGYTN. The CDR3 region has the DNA TGTGCCAGCACCGAAGGTTATCCGGGACAGGGGACTAACTATGGCTACACCAAC.

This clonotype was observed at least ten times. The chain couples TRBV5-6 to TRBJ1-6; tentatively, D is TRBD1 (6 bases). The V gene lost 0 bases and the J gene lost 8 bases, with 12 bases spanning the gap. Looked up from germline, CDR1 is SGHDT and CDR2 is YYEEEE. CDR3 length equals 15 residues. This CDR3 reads CASSLDPGDDSPLHF. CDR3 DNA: TGTGCCAGCAGCTTGGATCCAGGGGATGATTCACCCCTCCACTTT.

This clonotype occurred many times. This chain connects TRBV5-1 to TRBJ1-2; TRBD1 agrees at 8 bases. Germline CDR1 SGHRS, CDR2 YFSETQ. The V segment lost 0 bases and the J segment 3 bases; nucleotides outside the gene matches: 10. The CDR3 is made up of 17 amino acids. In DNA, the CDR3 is TGCGCCAGCAGCTTGGCCGGACAGGGAGGGCCTGACTATGGCTACACCTTC. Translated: CASSLAGQGGPDYGYTF.

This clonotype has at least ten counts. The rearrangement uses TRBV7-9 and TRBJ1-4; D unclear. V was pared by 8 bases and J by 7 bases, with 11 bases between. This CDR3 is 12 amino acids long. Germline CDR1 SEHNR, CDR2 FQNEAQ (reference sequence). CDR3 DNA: TGTGCCAGCCGGTCAGGTCGTGAAAAACTGTTTTTT. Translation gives CASRSGREKLFF.

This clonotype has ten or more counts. CDR3 in DNA: TGCAGTGCTAGTCGTCTTACTAATGAAAAACTGTTTTTT. Translation gives CSASRLTNEKLFF. This chain links TRBV20-1 with TRBJ1-4; no definite D call. The CDR3 is 13 residues long. The germline V gene has CDR1 DFQATT and CDR2 SNEGSKA (reference sequence). Trimming cost V 3 bases and J 2 bases, with 7 bases left between them.

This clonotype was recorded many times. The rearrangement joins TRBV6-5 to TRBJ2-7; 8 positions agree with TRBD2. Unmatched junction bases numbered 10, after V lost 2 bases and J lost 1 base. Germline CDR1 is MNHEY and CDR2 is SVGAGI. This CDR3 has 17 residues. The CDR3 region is CASSYALGAGGSYEQYF. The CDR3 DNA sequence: TGTGCCAGCAGTTACGCTCTAGGGGCGGGGGGTTCCTACGAGCAGTACTTC.